Listed below are T cell receptor beta chains from one sample, sequenced in a study of CD8+CD57+ T cells in acquired aplastic anemia. TCRdb itself ran the reads through MiXCR, one entry per CDR3 protein. The sample includes 400,000 to 450,000 distinct CDR3 sequences, 65% to 80% of them seen just once. Sequencing input: sorted CD4+, CD8+, or CD8+CD57+ T cells (not recorded which) from PBMCs. Receptors originate from a human donor in good health, serving as a control. Each CDR3 is given with its conserved first and last residue. The order of the fields is clone size, J gene, D gene, V gene, CDR3 DNA, CDR3 protein. A D gene is named only where the DNA matches it firmly. Clone sizes are given selectively: once, few, many, or a class where the clone is expanded.

NA | TRBJ1-2 | NA | TRBV2 | TGTGCCAGCAGCTTAACCGCTATGCCAGGGCGTAGTAACAACTTTGGCTACACCTTC | CASSLTAMPGRSNNFGYTF
few | TRBJ2-5 | TRBD1 | TRBV5-5 | TGTGCCAGCAGCCCCCCCGGGGCGACGGGCAGGGGGGAGACCCAGTACTTC | CASSPPGATGRGETQYF
NA | TRBJ1-2 | TRBD1 | TRBV25-1 | TGTGCCAGCAGTGAACTAAGCCCGGGACAGGGGACCTATGGCTACACCTTC | CASSELSPGQGTYGYTF
few | TRBJ2-6 | TRBD1 | TRBV30 | TGTGCCTGGAGTTTCATCCCGGGACAGGGGGCTGGGGCCAACGTCCTGACTTTC | CAWSFIPGQGAGANVLTF
NA | TRBJ1-3 | TRBD1 | TRBV10-3 | TGTGCCGCCAGTGATTGCCCCCGGGACAGGGTAGACGCCATATATTTT | CAASDCPRDRVDAIYF
NA | TRBJ2-5 | NA | TRBV20-1 | TGCAGTGCTAGAGGAACAGGGTTTGTTGGGCTATTGGAGACCCAGTACTTC | CSARGTGFVGLLETQYF
many | TRBJ1-3 | NA | TRBV27 | TGTGCCAGCAGTTACCTTCGACAGGTCAGAAACACCATATATTTT | CASSYLRQVRNTIYF
NA | TRBJ1-1 | NA | TRBV20-1 | TGCAGTGCTAAGGAGCCCCGCGGGAACTGGAACACTGAAGCTTTCTTT | CSAKEPRGNWNTEAFF
NA | TRBJ2-1 | NA | TRBV7-2 | TGTGCCAGCAGATCCGGGGGCGGCGATGAGCAGTTCTTC | CASRSGGGDEQFF
once | TRBJ1-6 | NA | TRBV20-1 | TGCAGTGCTAGTACCCCGACAGGCAGGAATTCACCCCTCCACTTT | CSASTPTGRNSPLHF